One and the same sample provided the 7 T cell receptor beta chains below, sequenced in a study of response to subunit inactivated influenza vaccine. TCRdb ran MiXCR on the RT-PCR reads and lists one entry per CDR3 protein. The repertoire holds roughly 170,000 distinct CDR3 sequences, nearly 9.5% seen once, with approximately 10% in the top ten. The specimen comprised non-naive T cells sorted from PBMCs, sampled on the day of vaccination. These receptors all come from a man aged 50-59 years who received an inactivated influenza vaccine.

This clonotype has just a few counts. The chain links TRBV5-1 to TRBJ2-2, with D maybe TRBD2 (6 bases). Deletions cut 2 bases from V and 7 bases from J, with 18 bases between. CDR3 length equals 16 residues. Germline CDR1 SGHRS, CDR2 YFSETQ. The CDR3 region is CASSFLIPGGDGELFF. In DNA, the CDR3 is TGCGCCAGCAGCTTTTTGATTCCAGGCGGGGACGGGGAGCTGTTTTTT.

This clonotype was counted between two and nine times. J is TRBJ2-3 and V is TRBV12-3 or TRBV12-4; D is unclear. The CDR3 has 13 residues. V was pared by 5 bases and J by 1 base, with 7 bases between. CDR3 residues: CASSLSGTDTQYF. Here the CDR3 DNA reads TGTGCCAGCAGTCTGTCGGGCACAGATACGCAGTATTTT.

In its sample, this clonotype was seen many times. This chain joins TRBV6-1 and TRBJ1-2, with D possibly being TRBD1 (6 bases). The CDR3 loop spans 16 amino acids. Germline CDR1 reads MNHNS; CDR2 reads SASEGT. The V and J ends lost 2 bases and 3 bases respectively, with 16 bases between them. This chain's CDR3 is CASSERAGQNYYGYTF. CDR3 nucleotide sequence: TGTGCCAGCAGTGAAAGGGCAGGACAGAATTACTATGGCTACACCTTC.

In this sample, this clonotype turned up many times. The rearrangement links TRBV5-1 to TRBJ2-3; 8 bases are a match to TRBD1. V lost 3 bases, J lost 0 bases, and 6 bases stayed unmatched. There are 16 residues in the CDR3. Germline V gene lookup returns CDR1 SGHRS and CDR2 YFSETQ. CDR3 loop: CASSSVDRESTDTQYF. The CDR3 DNA sequence: TGCGCCAGCAGCTCCGTGGACAGGGAGAGCACAGATACGCAGTATTTT.

This clonotype was observed at least ten times. The chain has TRBV28 and TRBJ2-3; TRBD2 matches 9 bases. V lost 4 bases, J lost 7 bases, and 12 bases stayed unmatched. CDR3 length: 16 amino acids. In germline, CDR1 is MDHEN, CDR2 SYDVKM. The chain's CDR3 is CASSSLLAGGPHTQYF. The CDR3 DNA follows: TGTGCCAGCAGTTCCCTATTGGCGGGAGGGCCCCATACGCAGTATTTT.

This rearrangement joins TRBV27 to TRBJ2-1; a possible D gene is TRBD2 (5 bases). V gave up 0 bases and J gave up 0 bases, with 9 bases separating them. Germline V gene lookup returns CDR1 MNHEY and CDR2 SMNVEV (reference sequence). The CDR3 covers 16 residues. CDR3 sequence (DNA): TGTGCCAGCAGTTTATCTGCCGGGGACTCCTACAATGAGCAGTTCTTC. Residues: CASSLSAGDSYNEQFF.

This clonotype was counted many times. The chain links TRBV6-5 to TRBJ2-5; tentatively, D is TRBD2 (6 bases). Germline V gives CDR1 MNHEY, CDR2 SVGAGI. The CDR3 length is 15 residues. V dropped 4 bases and J dropped 4 bases, with 16 bases sitting between them. In DNA, the CDR3 is TGTGCCAGCAGTTTTATGGGACTTGACTCAGAGACCCAGTACTTC. This encodes CASSFMGLDSETQYF.